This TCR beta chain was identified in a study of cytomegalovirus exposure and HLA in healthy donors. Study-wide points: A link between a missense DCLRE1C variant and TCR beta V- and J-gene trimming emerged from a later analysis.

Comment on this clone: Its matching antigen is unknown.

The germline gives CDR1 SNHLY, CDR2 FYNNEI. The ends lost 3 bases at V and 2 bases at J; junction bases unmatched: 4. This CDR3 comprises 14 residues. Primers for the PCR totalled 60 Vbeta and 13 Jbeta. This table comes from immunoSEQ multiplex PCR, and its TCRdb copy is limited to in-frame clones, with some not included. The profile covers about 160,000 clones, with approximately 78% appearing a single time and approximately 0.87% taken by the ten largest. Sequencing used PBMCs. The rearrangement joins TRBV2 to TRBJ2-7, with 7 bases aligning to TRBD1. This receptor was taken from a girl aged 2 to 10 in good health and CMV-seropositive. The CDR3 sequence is CASSDGTDTYEQYF. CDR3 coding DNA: TGTGCCAGCAGTGATGGGACAGACACCTACGAGCAGTACTTC.